This TCR beta chain was sequenced for a study of a mutant IDH1 vaccine in newly diagnosed glioma. Broader study findings: Among top peripheral T cell clonotypes, changes seemed unrelated to pseudoprogression.

Concerning this clone itself: The antigen remains unidentified.

Time point in this sample: week 35, safety follow-up. Each dose of the vaccine consisted of 300 ug of mutant IDH1 20-mer peptide, with topical imiquimod. TCRdb's copy holds only in-frame clones and misses some; the assay was immunoSEQ multiplex PCR. The repertoire consists of about 56,000 clones, with about 86% occurring once and the leading ten covering around 1.7%. Trimming removed 0 bases from V and 7 bases from J; junction bases left unmatched: 9. CDR1 and CDR2 from the germline V gene are KGHSH and LQKENI. This CDR3 comprises 15 residues. The chain couples TRBV18 to TRBJ2-7, with 7 bases identical to TRBD1. The receptor was derived from a middle-aged man with glioma. Specimen: PBMCs, collected from a glioma patient whose treatment included an IDH1 peptide vaccine. DNA for the CDR3: TGTGCCAGCTCACCACCCACAGGGGCGACGGGAGAGCAGTACTTC. Protein product: CASSPPTGATGEQYF.